One and the same sample provided the 26 T cell receptor beta chains below, sequenced in a study of radiation and T cells in renal cell carcinoma (dated by TCRdb to the early 2020s). The receptor library was made with the immunoSEQ multiplex PCR assay. The table was pulled from immuneACCESS by TCRdb, which kept in-frame rearrangements only. Such tables lose some clones; where checked, under half of the loss comes from unresolved V genes, and the rest has no known cause. The sample contains 19,000 or so clones, less than 70% of them found a single time. The top ten clonotypes cover around 13% of the sample. This sample's time point label indicates: tumor resected at nephrectomy. What the treatment or condition label conveys for this sample: 15 Gy SBRT to primary tumor, nephrectomy 4 weeks later. The sequencing used tumor tissue, collected from a patient whose treatment included radiotherapy and nephrectomy. Every receptor here comes from a woman between 65 and 79 years old with renal cell carcinoma.

The gene calls are TRBV6-1 and TRBJ1-1, with 7 bases identical to TRBD1. V was clipped by 7 bases and J by 0 bases; unmatched bases: 8. Germline CDR1 reads MNHNS; CDR2 reads SASEGT. This CDR3 contains 15 residues. The CDR3 DNA reads TGTGCCAGCACCATCAGACAGGGAATGAACACTGAAGCTTTCTTT. Its translation is CASTIRQGMNTEAFF.

This sequence joins TRBV6-1 and TRBJ1-6; D is unresolved. V lost 5 bases, J lost 7 bases, and 15 bases lay in between. The CDR3 covers 15 residues. Per the germline V gene, CDR1 is MNHNS and CDR2 is SASEGT. CDR3 DNA: TGTGCCAGCAGTTTGGATCCGGTAGGCAATTCACCCCTCCACTTT. Protein sequence: CASSLDPVGNSPLHF.

V is TRBV13 and J is TRBJ2-1; D may be TRBD1 or TRBD2 (5 bases each). Germline V lookup: CDR1 PRHDT, CDR2 FYEKMQ (reference sequence). The V gene lost 3 bases and the J gene lost 5 bases, with 11 bases spanning the gap. CDR3 length: 14 residues. CDR3 loop: CASSFRDRNNEQFF. The CDR3 nucleotides are TGTGCCAGCAGCTTCCGGGACCGAAACAATGAGCAGTTCTTC.

The chain couples TRBV4-2 to TRBJ1-1; perhaps TRBD1 as D (5 bases). CDR1 and CDR2 from the germline V gene are LGHNA and YNFKEQ. CDR3 length equals 16 residues. Trimming removed 4 bases from V and 0 bases from J, with 15 bases in between. CDR3 protein: CASSRGDGGMNTEAFF. The DNA for the CDR3 is TGTGCCAGCAGCCGAGGGGACGGTGGCATGAACACTGAAGCTTTCTTT.

The rearrangement uses TRBV28 and TRBJ2-7; TRBD1 aligns across 7 bases. Germline V gives CDR1 MDHEN, CDR2 SYDVKM. The ends lost 4 bases at V and 2 bases at J; junction bases unmatched: 11. CDR3 length: 16 residues. Here the CDR3 DNA reads TGTGCCAGCAGTTACCCCTCCGGACAGGATACCTACGAGCAGTACTTC. It specifies CASSYPSGQDTYEQYF.

This clone rates as medium-sized. The chain carries TRBV7-9 and TRBJ2-1; 11 nucleotides agree with TRBD2. The germline V gene encodes CDR1 SEHNR and CDR2 FQNEAQ (reference sequence). The CDR3 length is 15 residues. Losses at the gene ends were 8 bases for V and 8 bases for J; bases not matched to a gene: 11. CDR3 residues: CASGISGGAVDEQFF. In DNA form, the CDR3 reads TGTGCCAGCGGCATTAGCGGGGGGGCAGTCGATGAGCAGTTCTTC.

The chain recombines TRBV7-2 with TRBJ1-2; D possibly corresponds to TRBD1 (6 bases). Germline CDR1 is SGHTA and CDR2 is FQGNSA. This CDR3 contains 17 residues. Trimming cost V 4 bases and J 4 bases, with 22 bases left between them. DNA for the CDR3: TGTGCCAGCAGCTACCTTGCCGGGACACTGGATTTCTATGGCTACACCTTC. It yields the protein CASSYLAGTLDFYGYTF.

This clone is labeled medium-sized. This chain uses TRBV30 with TRBJ1-1, with 7 nucleotides matching TRBD1. Germline lookup yields CDR1 GTSNPN and CDR2 SVGIG (reference sequence). There are 15 residues in the CDR3. The J segment lost 0 bases and the V segment lost 4 bases, leaving 8 bases of the junction unmatched. CDR3 coding DNA: TGTGCCTGGAATAAGGACAGGCCCTTGAACACTGAAGCTTTCTTT. This translates into CAWNKDRPLNTEAFF.

This chain links TRBV9 with TRBJ1-6; 10 bases fit TRBD1. J lost 12 bases, V lost 3 bases, and 9 bases had no gene match. CDR1 is SGDLS, CDR2 YYNGEE, per germline. The CDR3 runs to 15 residues. The CDR3 DNA reads as TGTGCCAGCAGCGAGGGGGGGACAGGGGTTTTACCCCTCCACTTT. Amino acids: CASSEGGTGVLPLHF.

The chain joins TRBV28 to TRBJ1-4, with D unresolved. Deletions cut 2 bases from V and 3 bases from J, with 7 bases between. The CDR3 sequence is 14 residues long. Germline CDR1 reads MDHEN; CDR2 reads SYDVKM. CDR3 in DNA: TGTGCCAGCAGTTTAGGTAGTCCTAATGAAAAACTGTTTTTT. Protein sequence: CASSLGSPNEKLFF.

This clone appeared once. In nucleotides, the CDR3 is TGCGCCAGCAGCCAAGTTGGGACGGACTATGGCTACACCTTC. Translation: CASSQVGTDYGYTF. V gene TRBV4-1 combines with J gene TRBJ1-2, with a possible D match to TRBD1 (5 bases). The CDR3 length is 14 residues. V lost 1 base and J lost 3, with 9 bases in between. CDR1 is MGHRA, CDR2 YSYEKL, per germline.

The genes are TRBV10-3 and TRBJ2-1, with a weak D call TRBD1 (5 bases). Trimming shortened V by 0 bases and J by 7 bases, and 13 bases separated the two germline ends. The CDR3 sequence is 15 residues long. Germline CDR1 ENHRY, CDR2 SYGVKD. The CDR3 here is CAISESKSQVNEQFF. In DNA, the CDR3 is TGTGCCATCAGTGAGTCGAAGTCACAGGTTAATGAGCAGTTCTTC.

The chain employs TRBV15 and TRBJ2-3, with D unclear. The CDR3 is 17 residues long. Between the trimmed V and J ends, which lost 0 bases and 4 bases, there was a span of 17 bases. The germline V gene encodes CDR1 LNHNV and CDR2 YYDKDF (reference sequence). As DNA, the CDR3 is TGTGCCACCAGCAGAGATAAGGACCCCCGGGCTCCAGATACGCAGTATTTT. This encodes CATSRDKDPRAPDTQYF. Full variable domain (rest looked up from reference TRBV15 and TRBJ2-3): DAMVIQNPRYQVTQFGKPVTLSCSQTLNHNVMYWYQQKSSQAPKLLFHYYDKDFNNEADTPDNFQSRRPNTSFCFLDIRSPGLGDTAMYLCATSRDKDPRAPDTQYFGPGTRLTVL.

The chain uses TRBV5-1 and TRBJ1-2; possible D gene TRBD1, 6 bases. The CDR3 has 15 residues. CDR1 is SGHRS and CDR2 is YFSETQ in the germline V gene. V lost 3 bases, J lost 3 bases, and 15 bases lay in between. The CDR3 here is CASSSSAGAHYGYTF. The CDR3 region has the DNA TGCGCCAGCAGCTCCAGTGCAGGGGCCCACTATGGCTACACCTTC.

This clone was seen only a few times. The chain joins TRBV28 to TRBJ1-4; possibly TRBD1 for D (5 bases). In germline, CDR1 is MDHEN, CDR2 SYDVKM. V was cut by 5 bases and J by 8 bases, with 12 bases left in between. The length of the CDR3 is 13 residues. The CDR3: CASSPGDGEKLFF. CDR3 DNA: TGTGCCAGCAGTCCCGGGGACGGAGAAAAACTGTTTTTT.

The CDR3 reads CASSPQGARPYEQYF. The CDR3 DNA reads TGTGCCAGCAGCCCACAGGGGGCAAGGCCCTACGAGCAGTACTTC. The rearrangement links TRBV11-1 to TRBJ2-7; 9 nucleotides match TRBD1. Trimming cost V 5 bases and J 2 bases; bases outside gene matches: 7. Looked up from germline, CDR1 is SGHAT and CDR2 is FQDESV (reference sequence). The CDR3 runs 15 residues.

This clone was picked up a small number of times. The chain joins TRBV6-5 to TRBJ2-5, with TRBD1 as a possible D gene (6 bases). The CDR3 is 16 amino acids. The V end was cut by 0 bases, the J end by 5 bases, with 16 bases between. Germline assignment: CDR1 MNHEY and CDR2 SVGAGI. CDR3 in amino acids: CASSYSGPIRGETQYF. The CDR3 nucleotides read TGTGCCAGCAGTTACTCTGGCCCCATTAGGGGGGAGACCCAGTACTTC.

The chain joins TRBV7-2 to TRBJ2-3, with 9 positions matching TRBD2. CDR1 is SGHTA, CDR2 FQGNSA, per germline. V shed 3 bases, J shed 6 bases, and the junction held 13 bases outside the gene matches. This CDR3 region has 17 residues. This chain's CDR3 is CASSFPLAGTHRDTQYF. DNA of the CDR3: TGTGCCAGCAGCTTCCCTCTAGCGGGGACTCACCGTGATACGCAGTATTTT. The entire variable domain, with the rest obtained from reference TRBV7-2 and TRBJ2-3, is as follows: GAGVSQSPSNKVTEKGKDVELRCDPISGHTALYWYRQSLGQGLEFLIYFQGNSAPDKSGLPSDRFSAERTGGSVSTLTIQRTQQEDSAVYLCASSFPLAGTHRDTQYFGPGTRLTVL.

The V call is TRBV20-1, the J call TRBJ1-2, with D uncertain. This CDR3 spans 11 amino acids. Deletions cut 6 bases from V and 6 bases from J, with 11 bases between. CDR1 is DFQATT and CDR2 is SNEGSKA in the germline V gene (reference sequence). The CDR3 DNA reads TGCAGTGCGACTAGGGAGGATGGCTACACCTTC. Translated: CSATREDGYTF.

As DNA, the CDR3 is TGTGCCAGCAGTTTAGCGGGGGGGTACAATGAGCAGTTCTTC. Translation gives CASSLAGGYNEQFF. The chain recombines TRBV6-1 with TRBJ2-1; 11 bases align to TRBD2. The CDR3 runs to 14 residues. Per the germline V gene, CDR1 is MNHNS and CDR2 is SASEGT. V lost 5 bases to trimming and J lost 4 bases; unmatched junction nucleotides: 1.

The chain recombines TRBV30 with TRBJ2-7, with TRBD1 matching over 7 bases. In germline, CDR1 is GTSNPN, CDR2 SVGIG (reference sequence). The CDR3 has 12 amino acids. J was trimmed by 3 bases and V by 3 bases; bases with no gene match: 2. As DNA, the CDR3 is TGTGCCTGGAGGGGACAGTTCTACGAGCAGTACTTC. Encoded protein: CAWRGQFYEQYF.

This clone has a handful of counts. This rearrangement joins TRBV18 to TRBJ1-2; 10 bases map to TRBD1. V was pared by 6 bases and J by 0 bases, with 10 bases of the junction left unmatched. The CDR3 loop spans 17 amino acids. Germline V gives CDR1 KGHSH, CDR2 LQKENI. CDR3 coding DNA: TGTGCCAGCTCCAAAGACAGGGGGCGTTCAACTAACTATGGCTACACCTTC. The encoded protein is CASSKDRGRSTNYGYTF. Full variable domain (remainder filled in from reference TRBV18 and TRBJ1-2): NAGVMQNPRHLVRRRGQEARLRCSPMKGHSHVYWYRQLPEEGLKFMVYLQKENIIDESGMPKERFSAEFPKEGPSILRIQQVVRGDSAAYFCASSKDRGRSTNYGYTFGSGTRLTVV.

This clone has just a few counts. The V and J genes are TRBV6-4 and TRBJ2-2, with D possibly TRBD2 on 6 matching bases. The germline CDR1 and CDR2 sequences are MRHNA and SNTAGT. CDR3 size: 14 residues. V was pared by 6 bases and J by 3 bases, with 11 bases between. CDR3 coding DNA: TGTGCCAGCAGCCGACTAGAAGACACCGGGGAGCTGTTTTTT. Translated, it gives CASSRLEDTGELFF.

This sequence joins TRBV25-1 and TRBJ2-5, with D hard to call. This CDR3 is 17 amino acids long. Germline V gives CDR1 MGHDK, CDR2 SYGVNS. V lost 1 base and J lost 1, with 16 bases in between. The DNA of the CDR3 is TGTGCCAGCAGTGAATCCCAACGATGGGCAGCCCAAGAGACCCAGTACTTC. The encoded protein is CASSESQRWAAQETQYF. Complete variable domain (other parts from reference TRBV25-1 and TRBJ2-5): EADIYQTPRYLVIGTGKKITLECSQTMGHDKMYWYQQDPGMELHLIHYSYGVNSTEKGDLSSESTVSRIRTEHFPLTLESARPSHTSQYLCASSESQRWAAQETQYFGPGTRLLVL.

Here the CDR3 reads CASSDKMAFF. The CDR3 DNA reads as TGTGCCAGCAGTGATAAGATGGCTTTCTTT. V usage is TRBV6-1 and J usage is TRBJ1-1; D gene uncertain. The germline V gene has CDR1 MNHNS and CDR2 SASEGT. This CDR3 is 10 amino acids long. Trimming removed 3 bases at V and 11 bases at J, with 7 bases between.

The chain employs TRBV2 and TRBJ1-1; D uncertain. This CDR3 has 17 residues. V lost 2 bases to trimming and J lost 5 bases, with 21 bases between them. Germline assignment: CDR1 SNHLY and CDR2 FYNNEI. The DNA for the CDR3 is TGTGCCAGCAGTGAAAATTCTATTTTTGGGCTGGGTACTGAAGCTTTCTTT. As protein: CASSENSIFGLGTEAFF.